This TCR beta chain stems from a study of vaccination and CD4 T cells after COVID-19. This clonotype was picked up a small number of times. Its antigen is not identified. Researchers used the Oncomine TCR Beta short-read assay to sequence DNA from cultured CD4+ T cells. MiXCR, run by TCRdb on the PCR reads, gives a single entry per CDR3 protein. The table shows approximately 15,000 distinct CDR3 sequences, with approximately 80% occurring only once. The treatment was: 10-day PBMC culture with coronavirus spike peptide pools or control peptides (ViraFEST assay). Healthy volunteers who received the vaccine had not previously caught SARS-CoV-2, negative nucleocapsid antibody results before and after vaccination showed. Sequencing was performed on CD4+ T cells from blood, cultured in vitro, taken after SARS-CoV-2 vaccination. The sequence was collected from a human donor who received a COVID-19 vaccine.

The CDR3 nucleotides read TGCAGTGCTAGAAGGGGGAGTGGTACTGAAGCTTTCTTT. Translating it yields CSARRGSGTEAFF. The chain has TRBV20-1 and TRBJ1-1, with D perhaps matching TRBD1 (6 bases). V lost 2 bases to trimming and J lost 5 bases, with 12 bases between them. There are 13 residues in the CDR3. The germline gives CDR1 DFQATT, CDR2 SNEGSKA (reference sequence).